This passage covers 21 T cell receptor beta chains from one sample sequenced in a study of T cell changes during pregnancy in multiple sclerosis. Clones were sequenced by immunoSEQ multiplex PCR, and TCRdb holds only the in-frame ones, with some missing. This sample carries tens of thousands of clones, 85% to 95% of them seen once, and the ten largest clones take about 0.69%. The source was peripheral blood, collected in the second trimester of pregnancy. These receptor sequences come from a female donor in good health, enrolled as a control in a pregnancy study.

The chain combines TRBV18 with TRBJ2-1, with 9 bases lining up with TRBD1. Germline lookup yields CDR1 KGHSH and CDR2 LQKENI. Trimming cost V 6 bases and J 11 bases; bases outside gene matches: 11. CDR3 size: 14 residues. CDR3 in DNA: TGTGCCAGCTCGCCCGGGACAGGGCGCGCACAGCAGTTCTTC. Amino acid sequence: CASSPGTGRAQQFF.

This chain connects TRBV6-5 to TRBJ2-7; 7 nucleotides agree with TRBD1. The CDR3 spans 14 residues. Trimming cost V 4 bases and J 2 bases; bases outside gene matches: 5. Looked up from germline, CDR1 is MNHEY and CDR2 is SVGAGI. The CDR3 bases are TGTGCCAGCAGTTCCACCGGGACAGCCTACGAGCAGTACTTC. Protein sequence: CASSSTGTAYEQYF.

This sequence joins TRBV5-4 and TRBJ1-1; 7 bases are a match to TRBD1. Germline V gene lookup returns CDR1 SGHNT and CDR2 YYREEE (reference sequence). Trimming cost V 2 bases and J 4 bases; bases outside gene matches: 5. CDR3 length: 14 residues. The CDR3 sequence is CASSFGQESTEAFF. CDR3 DNA sequence: TGTGCCAGCAGCTTCGGACAGGAGAGCACTGAAGCTTTCTTT.

The chain links TRBV7-2 to TRBJ2-2, with TRBD2 matching 7 bases. The V and J ends lost 4 bases and 5 bases, in that order; junction bases with no gene match: 7. The CDR3 covers 15 residues. The germline V gene has CDR1 SGHTA and CDR2 FQGNSA. CDR3 bases: TGTGCCAGCAGCTCCGAGCGGGGTGGGACCGGGGAGCTGTTTTTT. This encodes CASSSERGGTGELFF. The full variable domain, in which reference TRBV7-2 and TRBJ2-2 provide the parts outside the CDR3, is GAGVSQSPSNKVTEKGKDVELRCDPISGHTALYWYRQSLGQGLEFLIYFQGNSAPDKSGLPSDRFSAERTGGSVSTLTIQRTQQEDSAVYLCASSSERGGTGELFFGEGSRLTVL.

The CDR3 coding sequence is TGTGCCAGCAGCTTAGGGACAGGGGAAAGTGATGGCTACACCTTC. It yields the protein CASSLGTGESDGYTF. This chain uses TRBV7-9 with TRBJ1-2, with 9 positions matching TRBD1. Germline trimming cut 1 base from V and 6 bases from J; bases unmatched to any gene: 6. The length of the CDR3 is 15 residues. Germline lookup yields CDR1 SEHNR and CDR2 FQNEAQ (reference sequence).

The CDR3 region is CAWRPLYRVSGANVLTF. The CDR3 DNA reads as TGTGCCTGGAGACCTCTCTACAGAGTCTCTGGGGCCAACGTCCTGACTTTC. The chain is built from TRBV30 and TRBJ2-6, with D hard to call. CDR3 length: 17 amino acids. Per the germline V gene, CDR1 is GTSNPN and CDR2 is SVGIG (reference sequence). Trimming took 3 bases from V and 0 from J, leaving 15 bases between them.

This chain connects TRBV5-1 to TRBJ2-3; TRBD1 might be the D (6 bases). Trimming shortened V by 2 bases and J by 2 bases, and 12 bases separated the two germline ends. The length of the CDR3 is 15 residues. Germline CDR1 is SGHRS and CDR2 is YFSETQ. The CDR3 DNA reads TGCGCCAGCAGCTTAGGGGCAGGGGACACAGATACGCAGTATTTT. Translated, it gives CASSLGAGDTDTQYF.

V and J are TRBV10-2 and TRBJ2-7; 9 bases match TRBD2. This CDR3 contains 15 residues. The germline V gene encodes CDR1 WSHSY and CDR2 SAAADI. V dropped 2 bases and J dropped 0; count of bases not matched to a gene: 2. The CDR3 sequence is CASSETSGSSYEQYF. The CDR3 DNA reads TGCGCCAGCAGTGAGACTAGCGGGTCCTCCTACGAGCAGTACTTC.

This rearrangement joins TRBV4-3 to TRBJ1-1; weak D call: TRBD1 (5 bases). Germline-derived CDR1 and CDR2 are LGHNA and YSLEER. The CDR3 has 14 residues. The germline V and J ends were trimmed by 0 bases and 11 bases, with 16 bases remaining between them. The CDR3 DNA reads TGCGCCAGCAGCCAAGAAGGATGGGGCTCCGCGGCTTTCTTT. It translates to CASSQEGWGSAAFF.

The chain is built from TRBV7-2 and TRBJ1-5, with D unclear. The CDR3 totals 16 residues. V lost 1 base and J 2 bases, leaving 12 bases between the germline ends. The germline CDR1 and CDR2 sequences are SGHTA and FQGNSA. CDR3 sequence reads: CASSLVSSGGNQPQHF. The CDR3 DNA reads TGTGCCAGCAGCTTAGTTTCCTCGGGAGGCAATCAGCCCCAGCATTTT.

This chain connects TRBV27 to TRBJ1-2; D unresolved. The V end lost 6 bases, the J end lost 3 bases, and 11 bases lay between the germline ends. Per germline, CDR1 MNHEY and CDR2 SMNVEV (reference sequence). The CDR3 loop spans 13 amino acids. The CDR3 loop reads CASSPIGDYGYTF. DNA of the CDR3: TGTGCCAGCAGCCCAATCGGGGACTATGGCTACACCTTC.

The chain carries TRBV10-3 and TRBJ2-2; 7 positions match TRBD1. Trimming cost V 4 bases and J 2 bases; bases outside gene matches: 4. This CDR3 comprises 15 residues. CDR1 is ENHRY, CDR2 SYGVKD, per germline. CDR3 bases: TGTGCCATCAGTGGATGGGACAGAAACACCGGGGAGCTGTTTTTT. Translation gives CAISGWDRNTGELFF.

This chain links TRBV6-5 with TRBJ1-1; TRBD1 matches at 8 bases. The junction had 10 bases not matched to a gene; V was cut back by 6 bases and J by 4 bases. This CDR3 spans 15 amino acids. The germline V gene has CDR1 MNHEY and CDR2 SVGAGI. The CDR3 DNA reads as TGTGCCAGCAGGACCACCCCGGACAGGGTCACTGAAGCTTTCTTT. Protein sequence: CASRTTPDRVTEAFF.

Remarks on this clone: Mismatch with germline at one junction end may stem from a read error. V gene TRBV19 combines with J gene TRBJ1-2; TRBD1 matches at 7 bases. CDR1 and CDR2 (germline): LNHDA, SQIVND (reference sequence). The CDR3 is made up of 14 amino acids. The CDR3 loop reads CASKRGQNNYGYTF. The CDR3 DNA follows: TGTGCTAGTAAAAGGGGACAGAACAACTATGGCTACACCTTC.

CDR3 sequence (DNA): TGTGCCTGGGCCCCGGCGGGGGACTATGGCTACACCTTC. Translated, it gives CAWAPAGDYGYTF. The chain employs TRBV30 and TRBJ1-2; a weak D match, TRBD1 (5 bases). The CDR3 contains 13 residues. V lost 5 bases, J lost 3 bases, and 13 bases lay in between. Germline CDR1 and CDR2: GTSNPN and SVGIG (reference sequence).

The rearrangement joins TRBV29-1 to TRBJ2-2, with a possible D match to TRBD2 (6 bases). The germline V gene has CDR1 SQVTM and CDR2 ANQGSEA. The CDR3 loop spans 13 amino acids. V was shortened by 4 bases and J by 5 bases, with 11 bases between the two germline ends. The CDR3 here is CSVVVGGTGELFF. CDR3 nucleotides: TGCAGCGTTGTTGTCGGGGGTACCGGGGAGCTGTTTTTT.

This chain joins TRBV5-6 and TRBJ2-3; 9 bases are shared with TRBD2. V was pared by 1 base and J by 3 bases, with 3 bases of the junction left unmatched. Germline-derived CDR1 and CDR2 are SGHDT and YYEEEE. The CDR3 length is 15 residues. CDR3 nucleotides: TGTGCCAGCAGCTTGATCCTAGCGGGGACAGATACGCAGTATTTT. Its protein product is CASSLILAGTDTQYF.

CDR3 nucleotides: TGTGCCAGCAGTGAGTCATGGAGAGCGGGGGGGCCGGATACGCAGTATTTT. It yields the protein CASSESWRAGGPDTQYF. The genes are TRBV6-1 and TRBJ2-3; the match to TRBD2 covers 10 bases. Germline CDR1 reads MNHNS; CDR2 reads SASEGT. J gave up 6 bases and V 3 bases, and 12 bases lay outside the gene matches. The CDR3 extends over 17 amino acids.

The genes are TRBV12-5 and TRBJ1-6; D remains ambiguous. Trimming took 5 bases from V and 10 from J, leaving 9 bases between them. Germline values: CDR1 LGHNT, CDR2 FRNRAP. The CDR3 length is 12 residues. The CDR3 protein is CASGLGRSPLHF. The CDR3 DNA is TGTGCTAGTGGTCTCGGGAGGTCACCCCTCCACTTT.

The genes are TRBV5-1 and TRBJ2-3, with TRBD2 matching over 11 bases. The germline V gene encodes CDR1 SGHRS and CDR2 YFSETQ. The V segment lost 5 bases and the J segment 2 bases; nucleotides outside the gene matches: 7. The CDR3 runs 16 residues. This CDR3 is CASRAAGLAVTDTQYF. The CDR3 DNA follows: TGCGCCAGCAGGGCGGCGGGACTAGCGGTCACAGATACGCAGTATTTT.

The V gene is TRBV5-4, the J gene TRBJ2-3, with TRBD1 matching over 10 bases. Germline values: CDR1 SGHNT, CDR2 YYREEE (reference sequence). The CDR3 extends over 16 amino acids. J lost 5 bases, V lost 4 bases, and 10 bases had no gene match. The CDR3 loop reads CASSPDRGHVGDTQYF. For the CDR3, the DNA is TGTGCCAGCAGCCCCGACAGGGGGCATGTGGGAGATACGCAGTATTTT.